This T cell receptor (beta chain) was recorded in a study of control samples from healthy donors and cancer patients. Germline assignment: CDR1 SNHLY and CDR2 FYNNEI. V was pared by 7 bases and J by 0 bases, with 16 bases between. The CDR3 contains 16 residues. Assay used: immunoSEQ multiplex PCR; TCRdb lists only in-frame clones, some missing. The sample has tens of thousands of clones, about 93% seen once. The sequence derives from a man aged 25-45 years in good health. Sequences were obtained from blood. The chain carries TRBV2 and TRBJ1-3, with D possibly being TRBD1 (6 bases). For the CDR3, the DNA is TGTGCCAGCACCCGGGACATGCAAAGCTCTGGAAACACCATATATTTT. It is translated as CASTRDMQSSGNTIYF.